This T cell receptor (beta chain) derives from a study of shared clonotypes between healthy human individuals. CDR3 length equals 12 residues. After removal of 2 bases from V and 7 bases from J, the junction contained 0 bases not matched to a gene. Germline V gene data show CDR1 as LGHNT and CDR2 as FRNRAP. CD4+ cells yielded CD45RA+ naive and CD45RA-negative memory subsets. Sorted subsets were amplified in replicate PCRs using 200 to 250 ng DNA, tens of thousands of T cell genomes. Repertoires were generated with immunoSEQ multiplex PCR, while TCRdb's copy carries only in-frame clones and drops some. The sample contains around 600,000 clones, less than 98% of which appear only once.

The TCR comes from a woman in her 30s in good health. This chain links TRBV12-5 with TRBJ2-5, with TRBD2 matching over 8 bases. The sequencing sample was made of naive CD4+ T cells sorted from blood. Subset here: CD45RA+ positively selected. The CDR3 spells CASGLREGTQYF. In DNA form, the CDR3 reads TGTGCTAGTGGTTTGCGGGAGGGGACCCAGTACTTC.